This TCR beta chain was found in a study of T cell responses to AZD1222 COVID-19 vaccine. Turning to the study itself: Second-dose intervals near 4 or 12 weeks were combined.

The CDR3 has 18 residues. Generated by immunoSEQ multiplex PCR, the TCRdb table keeps only in-frame clones and is missing some. The sample gives about 91,000 clones, approximately 91% of which show up once; about 19% is in the top ten. Worth noting for this clone: No antigen is known for it.

Study results and limitations: Nearly half of spike-specific TCRs reportedly go after variant regions that carry no mutations. The breadth and depth of Spike-specific TCRs increased once two AZD1222 doses had been given.

The chain employs TRBV21-1 and TRBJ1-2. TRBV21-1 is listed as a pseudogene. The TCR originated in an adult in good health. Sequencing used peripheral blood, obtained on day 0 of AZD1222 vaccination. The CDR3 nucleotides are TGTGCCAGCAGCAAAGAGGAAGAGGGGAGAAGTCCCCGCTATGGCTACACCTTC. Its translation: CASSKEEEGRSPRYGYTF.